A single sample is the source of the 9 T cell receptor beta chains below, sequenced in a study of Ad26.COV2.S vaccination and SARS-CoV-2 variants. The table came from immunoSEQ multiplex PCR; TCRdb's copy has only in-frame clones and leaves some out. The sample has roughly 680,000 clones, 89% seen once; the top ten hold approximately 1.5%. Described treatment: about 20 received Ad26.COV2.S at low or high dose, single or two shots; 5 received placebo; per-sample allocation not given. Sampling occurred on day 63 after the first vaccine or placebo injection. The source material was peripheral blood, sampled in a trial of Ad26.COV2.S vaccine versus placebo. These TCRs come from a person aged 18-65 years who received the Ad26.COV2.S COVID-19 vaccine or a placebo.

This clone appeared a few times. This rearrangement joins TRBV10-3 to TRBJ2-7; the match to TRBD2 covers 13 bases. The CDR3 length is 15 residues. Trimming removed 5 bases from V and 4 bases from J; junction bases left unmatched: 5. Germline assignment: CDR1 ENHRY and CDR2 SYGVKD. The CDR3 is CAISSGLAGVYEQYF. DNA for the CDR3: TGTGCCATCAGTTCCGGACTAGCGGGAGTATACGAGCAGTACTTC.

The V gene is TRBV6-4, the J gene TRBJ2-5; TRBD2 matches 12 bases. The CDR3 spans 15 residues. The ends lost 7 bases at V and 4 bases at J; junction bases unmatched: 7. Germline CDR1 is MRHNA and CDR2 is SNTAGT. CDR3 sequence: CASNPSGRGGETQYF. The CDR3 DNA follows: TGTGCCAGCAACCCTAGCGGGAGGGGGGGAGAGACCCAGTACTTC.

In its sample, this clone was seen once. V usage is TRBV29-1 and J usage is TRBJ1-1, with D unresolved. This CDR3 is built from 12 residues. V lost 1 base and J 5 bases, leaving 8 bases between the germline ends. The germline V gene encodes CDR1 SQVTM and CDR2 ANQGSEA. The CDR3 DNA reads as TGCAGCGTTGAAGCCTCAAGAACTGAAGCTTTCTTT. This codes for CSVEASRTEAFF.

The gene calls are TRBV5-6 and TRBJ2-3; 7 positions agree with TRBD1. Trimming at V came to 4 bases and at J to 5 bases, leaving 4 bases not matched to a gene. Germline V gene data show CDR1 as SGHDT and CDR2 as YYEEEE. CDR3 length: 13 residues. CDR3 in amino acids: CASSSTGVDTQYF. CDR3 in DNA: TGTGCCAGCAGCAGTACAGGGGTAGATACGCAGTATTTT.

The chain employs TRBV5-6 and TRBJ2-7; 7 bases match TRBD1. V trimming: 5 bases; J trimming: 3 bases; junction bases outside the gene matches: 5. Germline values: CDR1 SGHDT, CDR2 YYEEEE. The CDR3 sequence is 13 residues long. CDR3 loop: CASSPGDSYEQYF. CDR3 sequence (DNA): TGTGCCAGCAGTCCCGGGGACAGCTACGAGCAGTACTTC.

This chain connects TRBV7-3 to TRBJ2-1, with D possibly matching TRBD1 (6 bases). Looked up from germline, CDR1 is SGHTA and CDR2 is FQGTGA. Trimming took off 5 bases at V and 0 bases at J, with 14 bases between the two ends. This CDR3 spans 16 amino acids. DNA for the CDR3: TGTGCCAGCAGCCCTAGGGACAAGAGCTCCTACAATGAGCAGTTCTTC. Its protein is CASSPRDKSSYNEQFF. The full variable domain, with the rest looked up from reference TRBV7-3 and TRBJ2-1, is GAGVSQTPSNKVTEKGKYVELRCDPISGHTALYWYRQSLGQGPEFLIYFQGTGAADDSGLPNDRFFAVRPEGSVSTLKIQRTERGDSAVYLCASSPRDKSSYNEQFFGPGTRLTVL.

The rearrangement uses TRBV7-9 and TRBJ2-1; no firm D call. This CDR3 is 16 amino acids long. CDR1 SEHNR and CDR2 FQNEAQ come from the germline V gene (reference sequence). The V and J ends lost 2 bases and 4 bases respectively, with 15 bases between them. The CDR3 bases are TGTGCCAGCAGCTTAATTCCGCATCCGGGTTACAATGAGCAGTTCTTC. It is translated as CASSLIPHPGYNEQFF.

This clone has just one count. The V call is TRBV12-5, the J call TRBJ2-5; 7 bases map to TRBD1. Germline V gene sequence: CDR1 LGHNT, CDR2 FRNRAP. This CDR3 has 15 residues. The trim removed 6 bases at V and 2 bases at J, leaving 9 bases unmatched. CDR3 coding DNA: TGTGCTAGTGGGACCCACAGGGGTGTTCAAGAGACCCAGTACTTC. Protein product: CASGTHRGVQETQYF.

J is TRBJ2-1 and V is TRBV30, with 9 nucleotides matching TRBD2. V shed 0 bases, J shed 9 bases, and the junction held 9 bases outside the gene matches. CDR1 is GTSNPN and CDR2 is SVGIG in the germline V gene (reference sequence). The CDR3 length is 15 residues. The CDR3 DNA sequence: TGTGCCTGGAGTGTATTCGGCGGGGGGGCAGGTGAGCAGTTCTTC. It encodes CAWSVFGGGAGEQFF.